A selection of T cell receptor beta chains follows, all from one sample in a study of T-cell reconstitution after alpha-beta-depleted transplantation in children. TCRdb recomputed calls from the PCR reads with MiXCR, one row per CDR3 protein. This sample has fewer than 150,000 distinct CDR3 sequences, with roughly 10% found just once. The sample in question was PBMCs, mostly from graft donor cells, obtained 180 days after TCRalphabeta/CD19-depleted stem cell transplant. The receptors stem from a girl less than two years old who had a stem cell transplant for combined immunodeficiency, so the T cells may come from the graft donor. Both conserved end residues are part of each CDR3.

v_gene	j_gene	CDR3aa
TRBV29-1	TRBJ2-3	CSGAEPDTQYF
TRBV11-2	TRBJ2-5	CASSLRRVSGGPQETQYF
TRBV5-1	TRBJ2-1	CASSLRLAGTYNEQFF
TRBV5-1	TRBJ1-1	CASSRKGGTLETEAFF
TRBV4-2	TRBJ2-5	CASSPKGRKVSLGLETQYF
TRBV29-1	TRBJ2-3	CSVPSGLTDTQYF
TRBV5-6	TRBJ2-3	CASSLSAGGGTDTQYF
TRBV12-3/TRBV12-4	TRBJ2-7	CASSLRGHSLNYEQYF
TRBV20-1	TRBJ2-7	CSARAGRVSEQYF
TRBV20-1	TRBJ2-3	CSPSRWGGGVRGTQYF
TRBV13	TRBJ2-7	CASSQDRSYVQYF
TRBV20-1	TRBJ2-5	CSAPGTGTGETQYF
TRBV9	TRBJ1-3	CASSGGQWISGNTIYF
TRBV20-1	TRBJ2-2	CSARAFLGELFF
TRBV12-3/TRBV12-4	TRBJ1-4	CASSPRTGSKEKLFF
TRBV7-9	TRBJ1-1	CASSLPVAGWWNTEAFF
TRBV7-9	TRBJ2-7	CASRTGTFSEQYF
TRBV20-1	TRBJ2-4	CSAVGAGNPFKNIQYF
TRBV28	TRBJ2-6	CASSFPRPPVVLTF
TRBV11-2	TRBJ1-6	CASSLEVPGRYDNSPLHF
TRBV10-3	TRBJ2-5	CAISESVGREYQYF
TRBV6-5	TRBJ2-3	CASSYEAGQHSTDTQYF